This T cell receptor (beta chain) is from a study of preoperative IRX-2 immunotherapy in early breast cancer. In its sample, this clone was seen once. This CDR3 region has 15 residues. The V gene's germline CDR1 is SGHRS and CDR2 YFSETQ. V gave up 4 bases and J gave up 0 bases, with 10 bases separating them. Profiled with immunoSEQ multiplex PCR; TCRdb holds only in-frame clones, not every one. In the table there are some 21,000 clones, around four fifths of which are singletons. Noted treatment: preoperative locoregional IRX-2 cytokine immunotherapy. Preoperative locoregional IRX-2 cytokine immunotherapy was tested in the phase Ib source study.

This specimen was lymph node tissue, taken after IRX-2 immunotherapy. This TCR was recovered from a human donor with breast cancer. The chain uses TRBV5-1 and TRBJ2-2; possibly TRBD1 for D (6 bases). The CDR3 region has the DNA TGCGCCAGCAGCGATGACAGGACGAACACCGGGGAGCTGTTTTTT. As protein: CASSDDRTNTGELFF.